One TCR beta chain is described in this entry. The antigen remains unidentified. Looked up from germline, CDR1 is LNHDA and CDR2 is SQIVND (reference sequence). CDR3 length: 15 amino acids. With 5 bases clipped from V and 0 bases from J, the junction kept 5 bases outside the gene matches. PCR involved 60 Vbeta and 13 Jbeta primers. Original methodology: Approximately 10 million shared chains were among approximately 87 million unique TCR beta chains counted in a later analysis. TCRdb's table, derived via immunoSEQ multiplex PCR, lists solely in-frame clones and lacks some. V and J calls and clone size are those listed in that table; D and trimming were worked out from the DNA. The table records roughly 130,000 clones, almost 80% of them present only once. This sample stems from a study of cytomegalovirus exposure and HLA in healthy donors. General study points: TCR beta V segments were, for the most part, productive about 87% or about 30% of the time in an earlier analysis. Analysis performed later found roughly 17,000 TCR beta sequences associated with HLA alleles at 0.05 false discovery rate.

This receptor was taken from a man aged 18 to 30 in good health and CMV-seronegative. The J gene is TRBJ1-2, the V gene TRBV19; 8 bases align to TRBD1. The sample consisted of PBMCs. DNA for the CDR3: TGTGCCAGTAGTCTCGGACAGGGTCCTAACTATGGCTACACCTTC. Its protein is CASSLGQGPNYGYTF.